This TCR beta chain was sequenced for a study of T cell repertoires in cytomegalovirus infection. Across the whole study: In public TCR beta signatures, there were indications of both CMV infection and matching HLA type.

With V trimmed by 4 bases and J by 0 bases, 12 bases remained unmatched. This CDR3 comprises 18 residues. In germline, CDR1 is MNHNS, CDR2 SASEGT. This clonotype occurred many times. Its antigen remains unknown. Findings and limits, study-wide: The ex vivo response showed dominance by HLA-C-restricted CMV-specific TCR beta clonotypes.

TCRdb recomputed calls from the reads with MiXCR, one row per CDR3 protein. The sample includes 65,000 to 90,000 distinct CDR3 sequences, roughly 3.7% of them seen just once. This receptor was taken from a human donor in good health (CMV status not recorded). Some clones in this sample may be carry-over from other donors' samples. This chain uses TRBV6-1 with TRBJ1-5; TRBD1 matches at 7 bases. Sequencing input: PBMCs. The CDR3 region is CASSAPPRTGSSNQPQHF. The CDR3 region has the DNA TGTGCCAGCAGTGCACCACCCCGGACAGGCTCTAGCAATCAGCCCCAGCATTTT.